Shown below are 13 T cell receptor beta chains from a single sample sequenced in a study of blood T cells in healthy people across ages. Then a second PCR, running roughly 7 to 11 cycles, was carried out with a sample-barcoded 5' primer and a J-beta primer mix. Via MiXCR, TCRdb re-called the 5' RACE reads, giving one row per CDR3 protein. This table holds some 1.5 million distinct CDR3 sequences, over 25% found once. The sequenced material came from blood. Source of these receptors: a woman between 25 and 40 years old in good health.

The table lists this clonotype with a few counts. The chain carries TRBV27 and TRBJ2-1, with 9 bases matching TRBD1. V lost 6 bases, J lost 8 bases, and 11 bases stayed unmatched. Germline CDR1 reads MNHEY; CDR2 reads SMNVEV (reference sequence). The CDR3 contains 15 residues. DNA of the CDR3: TGTGCCAGCAGCCCTACCTGGGACAGGGCTTATGAGCAGTTCTTC. Translated: CASSPTWDRAYEQFF.

The rearrangement joins TRBV29-1 to TRBJ2-5, with D possibly TRBD1 on 6 matching bases. V lost 5 bases and J lost 11, with 18 bases in between. CDR3 length: 12 residues. From germline, CDR1 is SQVTM and CDR2 ANQGSEA. CDR3 sequence (DNA): TGCAGCGTTCTCGACAGGTACAATGAGCAGTACTTC. Its protein is CSVLDRYNEQYF.

This chain's CDR3 is CASSTDRTPADTQYF. The CDR3 DNA reads as TGTGCCAGCAGTACTGATCGCACTCCCGCAGATACGCAGTATTTT. The chain combines TRBV12-3 or TRBV12-4 with TRBJ2-3; D is ambiguous. V lost 5 bases and J 4 bases, leaving 16 bases between the germline ends. The CDR3 extends over 15 amino acids.

V and J are TRBV9 and TRBJ2-3, with D maybe TRBD1 (6 bases). Looked up from germline, CDR1 is SGDLS and CDR2 is YYNGEE. Between the trimmed V and J ends, which lost 3 bases and 6 bases, there was a span of 14 bases. The CDR3 is 14 residues long. CDR3 nucleotide sequence: TGTGCCAGCAGCGAGGACAGTTTGGTTGATACGCAGTATTTT. It is translated as CASSEDSLVDTQYF. Drawing the rest from reference TRBV9 and TRBJ2-3, the complete variable domain is DSGVTQTPKHLITATGQRVTLRCSPRSGDLSVYWYQQSLDQGLQFLIQYYNGEERAKGNILERFSAQQFPDLHSELNLSSLELGDSALYFCASSEDSLVDTQYFGPGTRLTVL.

The chain combines TRBV29-1 with TRBJ1-4; D not resolved. Germline V gives CDR1 SQVTM, CDR2 ANQGSEA. The length of the CDR3 is 14 residues. The V and J ends lost 3 bases and 3 bases respectively, with 11 bases between them. The CDR3 region has the DNA TGCAGCGTTGATTGGCCCAGTTCTAATGAAAAACTGTTTTTT. It specifies CSVDWPSSNEKLFF.

This clonotype was seen a few times. The chain couples TRBV24-1 to TRBJ1-4; 8 bases align to TRBD1. Germline V gene data show CDR1 as KGHDR and CDR2 as SFDVKD. The junction had 6 bases not matched to a gene; V was cut back by 3 bases and J by 4 bases. This CDR3 is 16 amino acids long. The CDR3 DNA follows: TGTGCCACCAGTGATGCTGGACAGGGCGGTAATGAAAAACTGTTTTTT. Its protein product is CATSDAGQGGNEKLFF.

This clonotype was observed at least ten times. The rearrangement links TRBV7-9 to TRBJ2-7; 9 bases fit TRBD1. V trimming: 6 bases; J trimming: 2 bases; junction bases outside the gene matches: 5. CDR1 and CDR2 from the germline V gene are SEHNR and FQNEAQ (reference sequence). CDR3 length equals 14 residues. CDR3 in amino acids: CASRHTGGPYEQYF. The CDR3, as DNA: TGTGCCAGCAGACATACAGGGGGCCCCTACGAGCAGTACTTC.

The chain is built from TRBV12-3 or TRBV12-4 and TRBJ2-1, with D unclear. The CDR3 has 13 amino acids. V lost 6 bases to trimming and J lost 3 bases, with 9 bases between them. The CDR3 bases are TGTGCCAGCAGGTTGGACCGCTACAATGAGCAGTTCTTC. Translated: CASRLDRYNEQFF.

V is TRBV10-3 and J is TRBJ2-1; D unresolved. In germline, CDR1 is ENHRY, CDR2 SYGVKD. This CDR3 is 16 amino acids long. The V and J ends lost 4 bases and 9 bases respectively, with 22 bases between them. The CDR3 loop reads CAISVRMTLTAGEQFF. In DNA, the CDR3 is TGTGCCATCAGTGTCCGGATGACTTTAACTGCCGGTGAGCAGTTCTTC.

The rearrangement joins TRBV12-3 or TRBV12-4 to TRBJ2-3; 7 nucleotides align to TRBD2. The CDR3 runs to 15 residues. The V segment lost 7 bases and the J segment 3 bases; nucleotides outside the gene matches: 10. For the CDR3, the DNA is TGTGCCAGCAATCGGACGGGAGGTCGGACAGATACGCAGTATTTT. Amino acids: CASNRTGGRTDTQYF.

This clonotype was seen a handful of times. The chain couples TRBV28 to TRBJ2-7; possibly TRBD2 for D (6 bases). CDR3 length: 13 residues. Trimming took 4 bases from V and 4 from J, leaving 11 bases between them. Germline V gene sequence: CDR1 MDHEN, CDR2 SYDVKM. The CDR3, as DNA: TGTGCCAGCAGTTGGGGGAGGATTTACGAGCAGTACTTC. This gives the protein CASSWGRIYEQYF. Full variable domain (rest looked up from reference TRBV28 and TRBJ2-7): DVKVTQSSRYLVKRTGEKVFLECVQDMDHENMFWYRQDPGLGLRLIYFSYDVKMKEKGDIPEGYSVSREKKERFSLILESASTNQTSMYLCASSWGRIYEQYFGPGTRLTVT.

This clonotype was recorded a few times. The chain carries TRBV12-3 or TRBV12-4 and TRBJ2-7, with D tentatively TRBD1 or TRBD2 (6 bases each). The CDR3 is 13 amino acids. V was cut by 5 bases and J by 6 bases, with 14 bases left in between. The CDR3 protein is CASSRLQGGEQYF. For the CDR3, the DNA is TGTGCCAGCAGTCGCCTACAGGGAGGCGAGCAGTACTTC.

The chain couples TRBV9 to TRBJ2-3; no definite D call. CDR3 length: 14 amino acids. V was cut by 3 bases and J by 7 bases, with 15 bases left in between. Per germline, CDR1 SGDLS and CDR2 YYNGEE. The CDR3 coding sequence is TGTGCCAGCAGCGGAGATCCCGGAACAAATACGCAGTATTTT. Translating gives CASSGDPGTNTQYF. Supplemented by reference TRBV9 and TRBJ2-3, the full variable domain reads DSGVTQTPKHLITATGQRVTLRCSPRSGDLSVYWYQQSLDQGLQFLIQYYNGEERAKGNILERFSAQQFPDLHSELNLSSLELGDSALYFCASSGDPGTNTQYFGPGTRLTVL.